What follows are 4 T cell receptor beta chains derived from one specimen sequenced in a study of cytomegalovirus exposure and HLA in healthy donors. The PCR had 60 Vbeta and 13 Jbeta primers. Clones were sequenced by immunoSEQ multiplex PCR, and TCRdb holds only the in-frame ones, with some missing. The sample has about 160,000 clones, approximately 79% seen once; the top ten hold about 2.2%. The sample consisted of PBMCs. Receptors were obtained from a man aged 35-49 years in good health and CMV-seronegative.

Remarks on this clone: One junction end disagrees with the germline gene, perhaps due to a read error. The chain uses TRBV29-1 and TRBJ2-6; perhaps TRBD1 as D (5 bases). The CDR3 consists of 16 residues. CDR1 and CDR2 from the germline V gene are SQVTM and ANQGSEA. As DNA, the CDR3 is TGCAGCGTTGCTGGGCCCTCTCGATCTGGGGCCAACGGCCTGACTTTC. It encodes CSVAGPSRSGANGLTF.

Concerning this clone: Mismatch with germline at one junction end may stem from a read error. This chain connects TRBV7-2 to TRBJ2-4, with TRBD2 as a possible D gene (6 bases). The CDR3 consists of 12 residues. In germline, CDR1 is SGHTA, CDR2 FQGNSA. CDR3 in amino acids: CASSLGRNSQYF. The DNA for the CDR3 is TGTGCCAGCAGCTTGGGGAGGAACAGTCAGTACTTC.

This chain links TRBV19 with TRBJ1-4; possible D gene TRBD1, 5 bases. With 9 bases removed from V and 0 bases from J, the gap between germline ends came to 14 bases. Germline CDR1 reads LNHDA; CDR2 reads SQIVND (reference sequence). CDR3 length: 15 residues. The CDR3 nucleotides read TGTGCCAGCAACATTGGGGGGGCAACTAATGAAAAACTGTTTTTT. It is translated as CASNIGGATNEKLFF.

The CDR3: CARSFGGGQGVDEQFF. The CDR3 DNA follows: TGTGCCAGAAGCTTCGGGGGGGGGCAGGGAGTCGATGAGCAGTTCTTC. The chain links TRBV7-5 to TRBJ2-1; no DNA check was done on the table's D call, TRBD2. TRBV7-5 is a documented pseudogene. The CDR3 is 16 residues long.